Shown below are 15 T cell receptor beta chains from a single sample sequenced in a study of cytomegalovirus exposure and HLA in healthy donors. Both 60 Vbeta primers and 13 Jbeta primers went into the PCR. Sequenced by immunoSEQ multiplex PCR; TCRdb stores in-frame clones only, minus some. The sample yields about 170,000 clones, roughly 70% seen once. The sample comprised PBMCs. These receptors were taken from a woman in her fifties or sixties in good health and CMV-seropositive.

The V and J genes are TRBV7-8 and TRBJ2-2; D perhaps matches TRBD2 (6 bases). This CDR3 is 14 amino acids long. Trimming shortened V by 6 bases and J by 8 bases, and 16 bases separated the two germline ends. Germline V lookup: CDR1 SGHVS, CDR2 FQNEAQ. In nucleotides, the CDR3 is TGTGCCAGCAGGCGGGACTCCCATGGGGGGGAGCTGTTTTTT. Translating gives CASRRDSHGGELFF.

V gene TRBV7-9 combines with J gene TRBJ2-5, with 9 positions matching TRBD2. This CDR3 is built from 15 residues. J was trimmed by 0 bases and V by 3 bases; bases with no gene match: 2. The V gene's germline CDR1 is SEHNR and CDR2 FQNEAQ (reference sequence). CDR3 sequence (DNA): TGTGCCAGCAGCTTTAGCGGGGGTTACCAAGAGACCCAGTACTTC. Residues: CASSFSGGYQETQYF.

This clone has just a few counts. CDR3 sequence (DNA): TGTGCCAGCAACCTAGCGGGGGACTCCTACAATGAGCAGTTCTTC. It is translated as CASNLAGDSYNEQFF. The chain links TRBV5-4 to TRBJ2-1; the match to TRBD2 covers 10 bases. This CDR3 has 15 amino acids. Trimming removed 6 bases from V and 0 bases from J; junction bases left unmatched: 3. The V gene's germline CDR1 is SGHNT and CDR2 YYREEE (reference sequence).

This clone occurred once. The V and J genes are TRBV27 and TRBJ1-6, with D hard to call. This CDR3 region has 12 residues. Per germline, CDR1 MNHEY and CDR2 SMNVEV (reference sequence). Trimming stripped 8 bases from V and 10 bases from J, with 12 bases between. The CDR3 bases are TGTGCCAGCGGGGAGGTTGGATCACCCCTCCACTTT. This codes for CASGEVGSPLHF.

This rearrangement joins TRBV30 to TRBJ2-7; 10 bases align to TRBD2. Germline CDR1 reads GTSNPN; CDR2 reads SVGIG (reference sequence). J gave up 3 bases and V 2 bases, and 7 bases lay outside the gene matches. CDR3 size: 15 residues. As DNA, the CDR3 is TGTGCCTGGAGTCGAGCGGGGGGGTACCTCTACGAGCAGTACTTC. Protein product: CAWSRAGGYLYEQYF.

This clone was observed a single time. This chain uses TRBV10-3 with TRBJ2-7, with 9 bases matching TRBD1. This CDR3 region has 15 residues. Germline CDR1 and CDR2: ENHRY and SYGVKD. The junction had 10 bases not matched to a gene; V was cut back by 4 bases and J by 6 bases. CDR3 region: CAISVGTGTLGEQYF. CDR3 bases: TGTGCCATCAGTGTGGGGACAGGGACGCTAGGCGAGCAGTACTTC.

This clone appeared once. The genes are TRBV11-2 and TRBJ2-7; 9 bases map to TRBD1. Germline assignment: CDR1 SGHAT and CDR2 FQNNGV. After removal of 4 bases from V and 9 bases from J, the junction contained 10 bases not matched to a gene. CDR3 length: 14 amino acids. Here the CDR3 reads CASSWDRAPHGQYF. The CDR3 nucleotides are TGTGCCAGCAGCTGGGACAGGGCGCCCCACGGGCAGTACTTC.

This clone was observed a handful of times. V usage is TRBV28 and J usage is TRBJ1-5; no clear D gene. Germline loops: CDR1 MDHEN, CDR2 SYDVKM. Trimming removed 4 bases at V and 5 bases at J, with 9 bases between. The CDR3 is 13 amino acids. CDR3 nucleotide sequence: TGTGCCAGCAGTTCGGGATCTGATCAGCCCCAGCATTTT. Encoded protein: CASSSGSDQPQHF.

This clone showed up just once. The chain employs TRBV4-1 and TRBJ2-5, with TRBD2 matching over 8 bases. The V and J ends lost 5 bases and 1 base, in that order; junction bases with no gene match: 6. The CDR3 extends over 15 amino acids. Germline V gives CDR1 MGHRA, CDR2 YSYEKL. The CDR3 region is CASSDLAGAQETQYF. CDR3 nucleotide sequence: TGCGCCAGCAGCGATCTAGCGGGTGCCCAAGAGACCCAGTACTTC.

This rearrangement joins TRBV6-1 to TRBJ1-1, with D possibly being TRBD1 (5 bases). The V gene's germline CDR1 is MNHNS and CDR2 SASEGT. V lost 5 bases and J lost 8, with 18 bases in between. There are 14 residues in the CDR3. The CDR3 here is CASSTGGGSGEAFF. The CDR3 DNA follows: TGTGCCAGCAGTACGGGGGGTGGCTCGGGGGAAGCTTTCTTT.

The rearrangement uses TRBV27 and TRBJ1-1, with a weak D call TRBD1 (6 bases). This CDR3 has 14 residues. V was pared by 5 bases and J by 8 bases, with 18 bases between. The germline CDR1 and CDR2 sequences are MNHEY and SMNVEV (reference sequence). The CDR3 DNA sequence: TGTGCCAGCAGTACGAACAAGGGGGGGAACGAAGCTTTCTTT. Residues: CASSTNKGGNEAFF.

V usage is TRBV5-1 and J usage is TRBJ1-1; 8 bases match TRBD1. CDR3 length: 15 residues. Germline CDR1 is SGHRS and CDR2 is YFSETQ. With V trimmed by 5 bases and J by 3 bases, 9 bases remained unmatched. CDR3 in amino acids: CASSPGQGGHTEAFF. DNA of the CDR3: TGCGCCAGCAGTCCCGGACAGGGAGGCCACACTGAAGCTTTCTTT. The variable domain in full, completed from reference TRBV5-1 and TRBJ1-1, reads KAGVTQTPRYLIKTRGQQVTLSCSPISGHRSVSWYQQTPGQGLQFLFEYFSETQRNKGNFPGRFSGRQFSNSRSEMNVSTLELGDSALYLCASSPGQGGHTEAFFGQGTRLTVV.

The gene calls are TRBV2 and TRBJ1-1; 8 bases are shared with TRBD1. The germline gives CDR1 SNHLY, CDR2 FYNNEI. Trimming removed 10 bases from V and 4 bases from J; junction bases left unmatched: 11. This CDR3 is built from 14 residues. The CDR3 nucleotides are TGTGCCACCCAGGCGGTAGGACAGGGCACTGAAGCTTTCTTT. This translates into CATQAVGQGTEAFF.

The chain uses TRBV15 and TRBJ2-1; 12 bases map to TRBD1. J gave up 5 bases and V 5 bases, and 4 bases lay outside the gene matches. Germline V lookup: CDR1 LNHNV, CDR2 YYDKDF (reference sequence). This CDR3 contains 15 residues. CDR3 DNA sequence: TGTGCCACCAGCGGGACAGGGGGCCCGAACAATGAGCAGTTCTTC. This encodes CATSGTGGPNNEQFF.

This chain links TRBV7-7 with TRBJ2-5; a weak D match, TRBD2 (6 bases). The ends were cut back, 5 bases at V and 5 bases at J, with 24 bases in the middle. Germline-derived CDR1 and CDR2 are SSHAT and FNYEAQ (reference sequence). The CDR3 loop spans 17 amino acids. In DNA, the CDR3 is TGTGCCAGCAGCCCCCTTCTACTAGCCCGGGGTGAGGAGACCCAGTACTTC. This translates into CASSPLLLARGEETQYF.